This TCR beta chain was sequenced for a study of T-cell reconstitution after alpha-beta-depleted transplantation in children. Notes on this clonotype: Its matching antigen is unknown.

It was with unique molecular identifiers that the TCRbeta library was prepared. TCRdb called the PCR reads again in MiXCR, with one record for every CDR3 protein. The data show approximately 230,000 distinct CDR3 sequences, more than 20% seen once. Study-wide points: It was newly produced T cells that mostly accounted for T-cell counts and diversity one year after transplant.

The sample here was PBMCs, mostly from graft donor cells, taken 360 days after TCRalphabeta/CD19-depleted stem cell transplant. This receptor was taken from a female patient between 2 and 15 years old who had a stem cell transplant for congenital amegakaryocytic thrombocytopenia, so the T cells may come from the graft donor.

CDR3 region: CSARDYVIAENEQFF. CDR3 DNA sequence: TGCAGTGCTAGAGATTATGTAATAGCGGAAAATGAGCAGTTCTTC. V usage is TRBV20-1 and J usage is TRBJ2-1; D might be TRBD2 (6 bases). This CDR3 has 15 residues. Germline assignment: CDR1 DFQATT and CDR2 SNEGSKA (reference sequence). V was pared by 0 bases and J by 7 bases, with 16 bases between.